This TCR beta chain was sequenced in a study of blood T cell repertoires in COVID-19. Study overall: The origin of the acute and convalescent COVID-19 samples was the United States, Italy and Spain. T cells, B-cell-depleted T cells, or PBMCs provided the cDNA or gDNA that served as material.

The authors' processing: Using reference gene primer amplification, nucleated cell counts were estimated. Only in-frame clones appear in the TCRdb table, and some are missing; sequencing was by immunoSEQ multiplex PCR. V and J calls and clone size are as listed in that table; D and trimming were resolved from the DNA. Of tens of thousands of clones listed, around 75% are singletons. The length of the CDR3 is 15 residues. Between the trimmed V and J ends, which lost 2 bases and 6 bases, there was a span of 16 bases. Germline V CDR1 and CDR2: SGHRS, YFSETQ. The specimen sequenced was peripheral blood. The chain carries TRBV5-1 and TRBJ2-3, with TRBD2 as a possible D gene (6 bases). The clonotype originates from an elderly woman with active or convalescent COVID-19. The CDR3 nucleotides are TGCGCCAGCAGCTTCTCGTCGGGGGAATACGATACGCAGTATTTT. Protein sequence: CASSFSSGEYDTQYF.